Presented here are 17 T cell receptor beta chains from one specimen sequenced in a study of cytomegalovirus exposure and HLA in healthy donors. 60 Vbeta and 13 Jbeta primers were used in PCR. Sequenced by immunoSEQ multiplex PCR; TCRdb stores in-frame clones only, minus some. The profile covers around 140,000 clones, with around 80% appearing a single time and around 1.9% taken by the ten largest. The source material was PBMCs. The receptors originated from a middle-aged woman in good health and CMV-seronegative.

This clone was observed once. This sequence joins TRBV29-1 and TRBJ1-1; no definite D call. Germline CDR1 reads SQVTM; CDR2 reads ANQGSEA. V dropped 4 bases and J dropped 5 bases, with 17 bases sitting between them. The CDR3 totals 14 residues. The CDR3 region is CSVVRLTALTEAFF. The CDR3 bases are TGCAGCGTTGTAAGGTTAACAGCCCTTACTGAAGCTTTCTTT.

The V call is TRBV19, the J call TRBJ2-7; TRBD1 matches 10 bases. V dropped 1 base and J dropped 3; count of bases not matched to a gene: 6. The CDR3 length is 16 residues. Germline loops: CDR1 LNHDA, CDR2 SQIVND (reference sequence). The CDR3 DNA reads as TGTGCCAGTAGTATAGTCGCAGGGACAGGGGTCTACGAGCAGTACTTC. It translates to CASSIVAGTGVYEQYF.

The rearrangement links TRBV2 to TRBJ1-2, with D possibly being TRBD1 (5 bases). Germline V gives CDR1 SNHLY, CDR2 FYNNEI. The length of the CDR3 is 13 residues. The V end was cut by 8 bases, the J end by 8 bases, with 18 bases between. The CDR3 sequence: CASRLMAGLGYTF. In nucleotides, the CDR3 is TGTGCCAGCCGCTTGATGGCGGGGCTCGGCTACACCTTC. Filled out from reference TRBV2 and TRBJ1-2, the complete variable domain reads EPEVTQTPSHQVTQMGQEVILRCVPISNHLYFYWYRQILGQKVEFLVSFYNNEISEKSEIFDDQFSVERPDGSNFTLKIRSTKLEDSAMYFCASRLMAGLGYTFGSGTRLTVV.

The chain is built from TRBV7-2 and TRBJ2-3; D ambiguous. The germline CDR1 and CDR2 sequences are SGHTA and FQGNSA. The V gene lost 1 base and the J gene lost 0 bases, with 11 bases spanning the gap. The CDR3 spans 16 residues. In DNA form, the CDR3 reads TGTGCCAGCAGCTTAGGTGTTGTTCCTAGCACAGATACGCAGTATTTT. It yields the protein CASSLGVVPSTDTQYF.

V gene TRBV5-8 combines with J gene TRBJ2-3, with TRBD1 matching 10 bases. Losses at the gene ends were 4 bases for V and 6 bases for J; bases not matched to a gene: 11. CDR1 and CDR2 from the germline V gene are SGHTS and YDEGEE. CDR3 size: 16 residues. The CDR3 sequence is CASSLPGDRGRDTQYF. DNA of the CDR3: TGTGCCAGCAGCCTGCCTGGGGACAGGGGAAGGGATACGCAGTATTTT.

This CDR3 is CASSLDFAGDQYF. DNA for the CDR3: TGTGCCAGCAGCTTAGATTTCGCGGGAGATCAGTATTTT. This sequence joins TRBV7-2 and TRBJ2-3; 7 bases agree with TRBD2. Per the germline V gene, CDR1 is SGHTA and CDR2 is FQGNSA. The CDR3 runs 13 residues. V trimming: 1 base; J trimming: 12 bases; junction bases outside the gene matches: 7. The whole variable domain, filled in from reference TRBV7-2 and TRBJ2-3, reads GAGVSQSPSNKVTEKGKDVELRCDPISGHTALYWYRQSLGQGLEFLIYFQGNSAPDKSGLPSDRFSAERTGGSVSTLTIQRTQQEDSAVYLCASSLDFAGDQYFGPGTRLTVL.

The V call is TRBV5-4, the J call TRBJ2-5; 10 positions agree with TRBD2. Germline assignment: CDR1 SGHNT and CDR2 YYREEE (reference sequence). This CDR3 is built from 15 residues. V trimming: 4 bases; J trimming: 2 bases; junction bases outside the gene matches: 5. In nucleotides, the CDR3 is TGTGCCAGCAGCCGAACTAGCGGGAAGCAAGAGACCCAGTACTTC. It yields the protein CASSRTSGKQETQYF.

This sequence joins TRBV7-2 and TRBJ1-1; tentatively, D is TRBD1 (5 bases). Trimming stripped 1 base from V and 1 base from J, with 7 bases between. The CDR3 consists of 14 residues. Germline CDR1 is SGHTA and CDR2 is FQGNSA. The DNA of the CDR3 is TGTGCCAGCAGCTTAGGGGGCCAGAACACTGAAGCTTTCTTT. Protein: CASSLGGQNTEAFF.

This clone was recorded a few times. The chain recombines TRBV11-2 with TRBJ2-5; perhaps TRBD1 as D (6 bases). The J call could be wrong; TRBJ2-7 is a better fit for the DNA end. In germline, CDR1 is SGHAT, CDR2 FQNNGV. The CDR3 totals 17 residues. CDR3 sequence: CASSQNPVQGFSYEQYF. CDR3 in DNA: TGTGCCAGCAGCCAAAACCCCGTTCAGGGGTTCTCCTACGAGCAGTACTTC.

The gene calls are TRBV5-6 and TRBJ2-7; 7 bases agree with TRBD1. V shed 6 bases and J 2 bases; nucleotides not matched to a gene: 8. The CDR3 is made up of 14 amino acids. Looked up from germline, CDR1 is SGHDT and CDR2 is YYEEEE. For the CDR3, the DNA is TGTGCCAGCAACCTAGGACAGGTTCCCTACGAGCAGTACTTC. Amino acids: CASNLGQVPYEQYF.

This clone was detected only once. This sequence joins TRBV9 and TRBJ2-3; TRBD2 agrees at 13 bases. CDR1 is SGDLS, CDR2 YYNGEE, per germline. Unmatched junction bases numbered 8, after V lost 7 bases and J lost 3 bases. This CDR3 contains 16 residues. The CDR3 is CASHTGTSGKTDTQYF. CDR3 bases: TGTGCCAGCCATACCGGGACTAGCGGGAAGACAGATACGCAGTATTTT.

CDR3 loop: CASRAWTSGNTGELFF. The CDR3 DNA sequence: TGTGCCAGCAGGGCCTGGACTAGCGGGAACACCGGGGAGCTGTTTTTT. This chain joins TRBV2 and TRBJ2-2; 10 bases are a match to TRBD2. V dropped 6 bases and J dropped 1; count of bases not matched to a gene: 5. The germline CDR1 and CDR2 sequences are SNHLY and FYNNEI. CDR3 length: 16 residues. Based on the CDR3 plus reference TRBV2 and TRBJ2-2, the full variable domain is EPEVTQTPSHQVTQMGQEVILRCVPISNHLYFYWYRQILGQKVEFLVSFYNNEISEKSEIFDDQFSVERPDGSNFTLKIRSTKLEDSAMYFCASRAWTSGNTGELFFGEGSRLTVL.

The chain uses TRBV11-2 and TRBJ1-2; TRBD1 matches at 10 bases. The CDR3 consists of 14 residues. V shed 1 base and J 8 bases; nucleotides not matched to a gene: 4. Per germline, CDR1 SGHAT and CDR2 FQNNGV. The CDR3 coding sequence is TGTGCCAGCAGCTTAGGACAGGGGGCGTGGGGCTACACCTTC. It encodes CASSLGQGAWGYTF. Supplemented by reference TRBV11-2 and TRBJ1-2, the full variable domain reads EAGVAQSPRYKIIEKRQSVAFWCNPISGHATLYWYQQILGQGPKLLIQFQNNGVVDDSQLPKDRFSAERLKGVDSTLKIQPAKLEDSAVYLCASSLGQGAWGYTFGSGTRLTVV.

The chain couples TRBV18 to TRBJ1-1; 7 bases line up with TRBD1. CDR1 and CDR2 (germline): KGHSH, LQKENI. V shed 0 bases, J shed 6 bases, and the junction held 10 bases outside the gene matches. This CDR3 has 16 residues. Written as DNA, the CDR3 is TGTGCCAGCTCACCACCGACAGGGACCCCTAACGCTGAAGCTTTCTTT. Translated, it gives CASSPPTGTPNAEAFF.

This rearrangement joins TRBV6-1 to TRBJ1-1; D gene uncertain. CDR3 length: 10 residues. Germline V gives CDR1 MNHNS, CDR2 SASEGT. Between the trimmed V and J ends, which lost 7 bases and 11 bases, there was a span of 11 bases. CDR3 residues: CASTFFRAFF. The CDR3 region has the DNA TGTGCCAGCACCTTCTTCCGGGCTTTCTTT.

The genes are TRBV19 and TRBJ2-3; TRBD2 aligns across 9 bases. Germline lookup yields CDR1 LNHDA and CDR2 SQIVND (reference sequence). Unmatched junction bases numbered 8, after V lost 4 bases and J lost 3 bases. The CDR3 sequence is 16 residues long. CDR3 coding DNA: TGTGCCAGTAGTACCTATAGCGGGAGCGGGACAGATACGCAGTATTTT. Encoded protein: CASSTYSGSGTDTQYF.

This chain links TRBV7-6 with TRBJ2-7, with D perhaps matching TRBD2 (5 bases). The V end lost 3 bases, the J end lost 4 bases, and 10 bases lay between the germline ends. Per the germline V gene, CDR1 is SGHVS and CDR2 is FNYEAQ. This CDR3 comprises 13 residues. CDR3 in DNA: TGTGCCAGCAGCTTGGGAGAGCATTACGAGCAGTACTTC. Residues: CASSLGEHYEQYF.